Listed here are 25 T cell receptor beta chains from one sample, sequenced in a study of blood T cell repertoires in COVID-19. Here immunoSEQ multiplex PCR was the method, and the copy in TCRdb shows in-frame clones only, minus some. The sample has roughly 440,000 clones, more than 70% seen once. The material sequenced was peripheral blood. The origin of the receptors is a woman aged 45-59 years with COVID-19, enrolled during active disease.

V and J are TRBV15 and TRBJ1-2; 9 nucleotides align to TRBD1. This CDR3 is 13 amino acids long. J lost 10 bases, V lost 6 bases, and 9 bases had no gene match. Germline values: CDR1 LNHNV, CDR2 YYDKDF (reference sequence). CDR3: CATRLQGANIYTF. DNA of the CDR3: TGTGCCACCAGATTACAGGGGGCAAATATCTACACCTTC.

The rearrangement uses TRBV7-2 and TRBJ1-1; D is undetermined. Trimming took 5 bases from V and 2 from J, leaving 12 bases between them. Germline values: CDR1 SGHTA, CDR2 FQGNSA. The CDR3 runs 14 residues. CDR3 sequence: CASSLVGVNTEAFF. In DNA form, the CDR3 reads TGTGCCAGCAGCCTGGTCGGGGTAAACACTGAAGCTTTCTTT.

This sequence joins TRBV11-2 and TRBJ2-3, with 10 nucleotides matching TRBD2. J lost 0 bases, V lost 0 bases, and 6 bases had no gene match. CDR3 length: 18 amino acids. In germline, CDR1 is SGHAT, CDR2 FQNNGV. CDR3 sequence: CASSLDPGLAASTDTQYF. CDR3 bases: TGTGCCAGCAGCTTAGACCCTGGACTAGCGGCTAGCACAGATACGCAGTATTTT.

The CDR3 loop is CASGSGQSSYEQYF. The CDR3 DNA is TGTGCCAGTGGATCCGGACAGTCCTCCTACGAGCAGTACTTC. The chain links TRBV6-5 to TRBJ2-7, with TRBD1 as a possible D gene (6 bases). Trimming removed 9 bases from V and 0 bases from J, with 15 bases in between. The CDR3 runs to 14 residues. In germline, CDR1 is MNHEY, CDR2 SVGAGI.

This chain's CDR3 is CASSLGHDYEQYF. In DNA, the CDR3 is TGTGCCAGCAGTTTAGGGCACGACTACGAGCAGTACTTC. The chain links TRBV12-3 or TRBV12-4 to TRBJ2-7; D ambiguous. Deletions cut 1 base from V and 3 bases from J, with 7 bases between. This CDR3 has 13 residues.

The chain uses TRBV27 and TRBJ1-5; possibly TRBD1 for D (5 bases). The CDR3 contains 15 residues. Germline CDR1 and CDR2: MNHEY and SMNVEV (reference sequence). With 5 bases removed from V and 3 bases from J, the gap between germline ends came to 14 bases. CDR3 residues: CASSGPGGDNQPQHF. CDR3 coding DNA: TGTGCCAGCAGTGGTCCCGGGGGGGACAATCAGCCCCAGCATTTT.

This sequence joins TRBV13 and TRBJ2-4; 9 bases agree with TRBD1. The V gene's germline CDR1 is PRHDT and CDR2 FYEKMQ (reference sequence). V shed 5 bases and J 7 bases; nucleotides not matched to a gene: 3. The CDR3 has 13 amino acids. The CDR3 DNA sequence: TGTGCCAGCAGCCCCGGGACAGGGAACATTCAGTACTTC. This gives the protein CASSPGTGNIQYF.

Regarding this clone: The same CDR3 also results from other DNA sequences found in this sample. The chain joins TRBV30 to TRBJ1-3; no clear D gene. Germline V lookup: CDR1 GTSNPN, CDR2 SVGIG (reference sequence). Trimming pared 2 bases from V and 0 bases from J, leaving 8 bases between. This CDR3 spans 14 amino acids. The CDR3 sequence is CAWSPLLSGNTIYF. In nucleotides, the CDR3 is TGTGCCTGGAGTCCCCTACTCTCTGGAAACACCATATATTTT.

V is TRBV7-6 and J is TRBJ2-3; 9 bases agree with TRBD2. The CDR3 runs 18 residues. Germline loops: CDR1 SGHVS, CDR2 FNYEAQ. V was clipped by 1 base and J by 9 bases; unmatched bases: 17. The CDR3 sequence: CASSLDLAAGGLPGTQYF. CDR3 in DNA: TGTGCCAGCAGCTTAGACCTGGCGGCGGGGGGGCTGCCGGGAACGCAGTATTTT.

J is TRBJ1-5 and V is TRBV3-1 (or the pseudogene TRBV3-2); D is unclear. Trimming stripped 4 bases from V and 7 bases from J, with 11 bases between. Germline-derived CDR1 and CDR2 are LGHDT and YNNKEL (reference sequence). The CDR3 extends over 13 amino acids. The chain's CDR3 is CASSRGGEQPQHF. The CDR3 region has the DNA TGTGCCAGCAGCCGAGGCGGGGAGCAGCCCCAGCATTTT.

J is TRBJ1-3 and V is TRBV6-2 or TRBV6-3; D not resolved. The germline V gene encodes CDR1 MNHEY and CDR2 SVGEGT. Trimming left V 5 bases short and J 2 bases short, with 13 bases between. The CDR3 extends over 15 amino acids. The CDR3 loop is CASSTPERAGNTIYF. The CDR3 coding sequence is TGTGCCAGCAGTACCCCGGAGAGGGCTGGAAACACCATATATTTT.

This chain uses TRBV5-1 with TRBJ1-1; D not certain. CDR1 SGHRS and CDR2 YFSETQ come from the germline V gene. Trimming cost V 2 bases and J 1 base, with 6 bases left between them. The CDR3 has 13 amino acids. The CDR3 protein is CASSLTRNTEAFF. CDR3 nucleotides: TGCGCCAGCAGCTTAACTAGGAACACTGAAGCTTTCTTT.

The V gene is TRBV30, the J gene TRBJ1-1; no firm D call. The CDR3 spans 13 residues. Germline CDR1 GTSNPN, CDR2 SVGIG (reference sequence). V was shortened by 4 bases and J by 0 bases, with 9 bases between the two germline ends. Here the CDR3 DNA reads TGTGCCTGGATGAGGCCCATGAACACTGAAGCTTTCTTT. Translated, it gives CAWMRPMNTEAFF.

This chain connects TRBV24-1 to TRBJ2-3, with 13 positions matching TRBD2. The CDR3 sequence is 15 residues long. The germline gives CDR1 KGHDR, CDR2 SFDVKD. Trimming cost V 9 bases and J 5 bases; bases outside gene matches: 7. The CDR3 DNA is TGTGCCACCGGCAGGACTAGCGGGGGTGGAGATACGCAGTATTTT. Translation gives CATGRTSGGGDTQYF.

The gene calls are TRBV24-1 and TRBJ1-1, with TRBD1 identical over 10 bases. The J segment lost 1 base and the V segment lost 3 bases, leaving 1 base of the junction unmatched. Germline lookup yields CDR1 KGHDR and CDR2 SFDVKD. CDR3 length: 15 amino acids. The CDR3 here is CATSDRTGGNTEAFF. The CDR3 region has the DNA TGTGCCACCAGTGATCGGACAGGGGGGAACACTGAAGCTTTCTTT.

The J gene is TRBJ1-3, the V gene TRBV7-6, with 8 positions matching TRBD1. This CDR3 has 16 residues. Germline CDR1 and CDR2: SGHVS and FNYEAQ. With V trimmed by 5 bases and J by 0 bases, 6 bases remained unmatched. The CDR3 region is CASSPTGGVSGNTIYF. In nucleotides, the CDR3 is TGTGCCAGCAGCCCAACAGGGGGAGTCTCTGGAAACACCATATATTTT.

The chain recombines TRBV5-5 with TRBJ1-2, with 10 positions matching TRBD1. This CDR3 comprises 15 residues. Germline V gives CDR1 SGHKS, CDR2 YYEKEE (reference sequence). J gave up 8 bases and V 5 bases, and 12 bases lay outside the gene matches. This CDR3 reads CASSPRTGGVGGYTF. The CDR3 DNA is TGTGCCAGCAGTCCTCGGACAGGGGGAGTTGGAGGCTACACCTTC.

This clone was counted a single time. The rearrangement uses TRBV3-1 (or the pseudogene TRBV3-2) and TRBJ1-4; TRBD1 matches at 8 bases. Germline trimming cut 8 bases from V and 3 bases from J; bases unmatched to any gene: 11. Looked up from germline, CDR1 is LGHDT and CDR2 is YNNKEL (reference sequence). The CDR3 extends over 16 amino acids. The CDR3 sequence is CASSGVVGQANEKLFF. The CDR3 DNA reads TGTGCCAGCTCTGGAGTAGTGGGACAGGCTAATGAAAAACTGTTTTTT.

The chain has TRBV11-2 and TRBJ2-1; 8 nucleotides line up with TRBD2. The CDR3 covers 17 residues. V trimming: 5 bases; J trimming: 0 bases; junction bases outside the gene matches: 9. Germline assignment: CDR1 SGHAT and CDR2 FQNNGV. The DNA for the CDR3 is TGTGCCAGCAGCCGAACCGGGAGCGGGGGCTCCTACAATGAGCAGTTCTTC. Its protein product is CASSRTGSGGSYNEQFF.

The chain recombines TRBV6-2 or TRBV6-3 with TRBJ2-1; maybe TRBD2 (5 bases). This CDR3 region has 13 residues. V lost 2 bases, J lost 10 bases, and 12 bases lay in between. Germline CDR1 is MNHEY and CDR2 is SVGEGT. CDR3 nucleotide sequence: TGTGCCAGCAGTTACGCGGGCCCCCCAGAGCAGTTCTTC. It translates to CASSYAGPPEQFF.

The V and J genes are TRBV10-3 and TRBJ2-1; D is possibly TRBD1 (5 bases). This CDR3 has 14 residues. Germline V lookup: CDR1 ENHRY, CDR2 SYGVKD. The V and J ends lost 4 bases and 7 bases respectively, with 14 bases between them. The CDR3 DNA reads as TGTGCCATCAGTGGACATGAAGGGGCAAATGAGCAGTTCTTC. Protein: CAISGHEGANEQFF.

The chain employs TRBV5-1 and TRBJ2-2; TRBD1 matches at 8 bases. The CDR3 covers 16 residues. Germline CDR1 reads SGHRS; CDR2 reads YFSETQ. V shed 4 bases, J shed 5 bases, and the junction held 10 bases outside the gene matches. The CDR3, as DNA: TGCGCCAGCAGCCCCGATCCAGGGGGCGCGACCGGGGAGCTGTTTTTT. This translates into CASSPDPGGATGELFF.

This sequence joins TRBV11-2 and TRBJ2-5; 7 bases are a match to TRBD1. Germline CDR1 is SGHAT and CDR2 is FQNNGV. Losses at the gene ends were 5 bases for V and 3 bases for J; bases not matched to a gene: 6. The CDR3 spans 14 residues. This CDR3 is CASSRPTGKETQYF. The DNA for the CDR3 is TGTGCCAGCAGCCGACCGACAGGGAAAGAGACCCAGTACTTC. Using reference TRBV11-2 and TRBJ2-5 for the parts outside the CDR3, the full variable domain is EAGVAQSPRYKIIEKRQSVAFWCNPISGHATLYWYQQILGQGPKLLIQFQNNGVVDDSQLPKDRFSAERLKGVDSTLKIQPAKLEDSAVYLCASSRPTGKETQYFGPGTRLLVL.

This rearrangement joins TRBV5-1 to TRBJ2-1; TRBD2 matches at 8 bases. The CDR3 is made up of 16 amino acids. V lost 0 bases, J lost 8 bases, and 10 bases stayed unmatched. Looked up from germline, CDR1 is SGHRS and CDR2 is YFSETQ. Here the CDR3 DNA reads TGCGCCAGCAGCTTGGTCGGCGGCGGGGGGTGGTATGAGCAGTTCTTC. Translating gives CASSLVGGGGWYEQFF.

The CDR3: CASSSPGQSSYNEQFF. CDR3 DNA sequence: TGTGCCAGCAGCTCCCCCGGACAGAGCTCCTACAATGAGCAGTTCTTC. This chain uses TRBV7-3 with TRBJ2-1; the D gene is possibly TRBD1 (6 bases). Germline CDR1 is SGHTA and CDR2 is FQGTGA. This CDR3 has 16 amino acids. Trimming took 4 bases from V and 0 from J, leaving 13 bases between them.